A single sample gave rise to the 25 T cell receptor beta chains below, sequenced in a study of T cells after yellow fever vaccination (dated by TCRdb to about 2019). The sample's treatment or condition label, decoded: live attenuated yellow fever vaccine strain. Libraries were prepared through 5' RACE. TCRdb lists the instrument as Illumina HiSeq 2500. TCRdb trimmed public reads at Q25 via fastp, called clones via MiXCR and kept in-frame beta chains. Entries that share a CDR3 protein sequence are merged under the most common genes and DNA. The sample includes about 350,000 distinct CDR3 sequences, with less than 9.5% observed a single time. Approximately 18% of the sample belongs to the ten largest clones. Source: PBMCs, taken more than 40 days after the first yellow fever vaccination. Source of these receptors: a man aged 18-30 years who received the YFV17D yellow fever vaccine.

This clonotype turned up a few times. This chain uses TRBV12-3 or TRBV12-4 with TRBJ1-2, with D tentatively TRBD1 (6 bases). The CDR3 has 14 amino acids. Between the trimmed V and J ends, which lost 4 bases and 4 bases, there was a span of 13 bases. In DNA, the CDR3 is TGTGCCAGCAGTTCCCAGGGGTTCGGCTATGGCTACACCTTC. This sequence encodes CASSSQGFGYGYTF.

The CDR3 DNA sequence: TGCAGTGCTCCTGTTCGGGGGGGGAACACCGGGGAGCTGTTTTTT. The encoded protein is CSAPVRGGNTGELFF. The chain employs TRBV20-1 and TRBJ2-2, with 8 positions matching TRBD2. Germline lookup yields CDR1 DFQATT and CDR2 SNEGSKA (reference sequence). There are 15 residues in the CDR3. V lost 5 bases to trimming and J lost 1 base; unmatched junction nucleotides: 6.

This clonotype was recorded many times. The chain has TRBV20-1 and TRBJ2-3; 8 bases agree with TRBD2. The trim removed 6 bases at V and 5 bases at J, leaving 10 bases unmatched. Looked up from germline, CDR1 is DFQATT and CDR2 is SNEGSKA (reference sequence). The CDR3 extends over 14 amino acids. In nucleotides, the CDR3 is TGCAGTGCCCCCTCCTCTCTAGCGGGAGATACGCAGTATTTT. Amino acid sequence: CSAPSSLAGDTQYF.

This chain connects TRBV12-5 to TRBJ2-1; no clear D gene. The CDR3 has 12 amino acids. CDR1 is LGHNT and CDR2 is FRNRAP in the germline V gene. Trimming shortened V by 0 bases and J by 8 bases, and 5 bases separated the two germline ends. The CDR3 here is CASGLVFHEQFF. The CDR3 DNA is TGTGCTAGTGGTTTGGTATTTCATGAGCAGTTCTTC. Looking up the rest from reference TRBV12-5 and TRBJ2-1 gives the full variable domain: DARVTQTPRHKVTEMGQEVTMRCQPILGHNTVFWYRQTMMQGLELLAYFRNRAPLDDSGMPKDRFSAEMPDATLATLKIQPSEPRDSAVYFCASGLVFHEQFFGPGTRLTVL.

This clonotype appeared a few times. The chain uses TRBV5-1 and TRBJ2-1, with D possibly being TRBD2 (6 bases). The CDR3 runs to 16 residues. The V gene lost 2 bases and the J gene lost 9 bases, with 21 bases spanning the gap. Germline lookup yields CDR1 SGHRS and CDR2 YFSETQ. The CDR3 spells CASSFLLAEGASEQFF. The CDR3 DNA is TGCGCCAGCAGCTTTTTGTTAGCGGAAGGCGCCAGTGAGCAGTTCTTC. The full variable domain, with the rest looked up from reference TRBV5-1 and TRBJ2-1, is KAGVTQTPRYLIKTRGQQVTLSCSPISGHRSVSWYQQTPGQGLQFLFEYFSETQRNKGNFPGRFSGRQFSNSRSEMNVSTLELGDSALYLCASSFLLAEGASEQFFGPGTRLTVL.

This clonotype was recorded a few times. The chain is built from TRBV18 and TRBJ2-7, with D possibly being TRBD2 (5 bases). Germline loops: CDR1 KGHSH, CDR2 LQKENI. Trimming cost V 6 bases and J 5 bases, with 17 bases left between them. The length of the CDR3 is 14 residues. CDR3 protein: CASSPGDYGNEQYV. In nucleotides, the CDR3 is TGTGCCAGCTCCCCTGGTGATTACGGGAACGAGCAGTACGTC.

This clonotype has a handful of counts. The chain has TRBV6-5 and TRBJ2-2; weak D call: TRBD1 (5 bases). The CDR3 runs 14 residues. The V end lost 4 bases, the J end lost 5 bases, and 11 bases lay between the germline ends. Looked up from germline, CDR1 is MNHEY and CDR2 is SVGAGI. CDR3 nucleotide sequence: TGTGCCAGCAGTTCGCAGGGTCGAACCGGGGAGCTGTTTTTT. Its protein product is CASSSQGRTGELFF.

The chain has TRBV13 and TRBJ2-1; D unresolved. The CDR3 is made up of 13 amino acids. Per the germline V gene, CDR1 is PRHDT and CDR2 is FYEKMQ (reference sequence). Between the trimmed V and J ends, which lost 2 bases and 6 bases, there was a span of 8 bases. CDR3: CASSLLPRNEQFF. The CDR3 nucleotides are TGTGCCAGCAGCTTACTCCCGCGCAATGAGCAGTTCTTC.

In its sample, this clonotype was seen many times. The chain uses TRBV7-6 and TRBJ2-5, with 7 bases matching TRBD1. V lost 5 bases, J lost 3 bases, and 3 bases stayed unmatched. CDR3 length: 13 amino acids. Germline values: CDR1 SGHVS, CDR2 FNYEAQ. CDR3 amino acids: CASSVQGKETQYF. The CDR3 DNA reads TGTGCCAGCAGCGTACAGGGGAAAGAGACCCAGTACTTC.

This clonotype came up many times. The CDR3, as DNA: TGTGCCAGCAGCGCCGACAGGGAGGGCAACGGCGGGGAGCTGTTTTTT. It codes for CASSADREGNGGELFF. This sequence joins TRBV7-8 and TRBJ2-2, with D possibly being TRBD1 or TRBD2 (7 bases each). Looked up from germline, CDR1 is SGHVS and CDR2 is FQNEAQ. Trimming cost V 5 bases and J 7 bases, with 20 bases left between them. The CDR3 spans 16 residues.

The V and J genes are TRBV7-2 and TRBJ1-6; D is unresolved. Germline V gene sequence: CDR1 SGHTA, CDR2 FQGNSA. Trimming removed 6 bases at V and 9 bases at J, with 9 bases between. CDR3 length: 12 residues. The CDR3 DNA sequence: TGTGCCAGCAGACACTACGGTTCACCCCTCCACTTT. This translates into CASRHYGSPLHF.

This clonotype was counted at least ten times. The J gene is TRBJ2-7, the V gene TRBV12-3 or TRBV12-4; TRBD1 matches at 8 bases. This CDR3 has 16 amino acids. The junction had 17 bases not matched to a gene; V was cut back by 6 bases and J by 7 bases. The DNA of the CDR3 is TGTGCCAGCAGCCCCCGACAGGGGCCACAATTTGGAGAGCAGTACTTC. Protein: CASSPRQGPQFGEQYF.

CDR3 residues: CASSSDRVTYNSPLHF. The DNA for the CDR3 is TGTGCCAGCAGCTCGGACAGGGTCACCTATAATTCACCCCTCCACTTT. The V and J genes are TRBV6-1 and TRBJ1-6; TRBD1 aligns across 8 bases. This CDR3 region has 16 residues. Germline V gene lookup returns CDR1 MNHNS and CDR2 SASEGT. The trim removed 6 bases at V and 2 bases at J, leaving 6 bases unmatched.

This clonotype has just a few counts. The chain combines TRBV4-2 with TRBJ1-5; D not resolved. The CDR3 extends over 13 amino acids. Germline loops: CDR1 LGHNA, CDR2 YNFKEQ. Trimming removed 0 bases from V and 4 bases from J, with 4 bases in between. As DNA, the CDR3 is TGTGCCAGCAGCCAAGAGCAAAATCAGCCCCAGCATTTT. This gives the protein CASSQEQNQPQHF.

The CDR3 region has the DNA TGTGCCATTCTGCCTTCCCCCGGAGGGCCCCAGCATTTT. Translation: CAILPSPGGPQHF. The chain couples TRBV28 to TRBJ1-5; D not certain. V was clipped by 10 bases and J by 9 bases, with 19 bases between them. The germline V gene has CDR1 MDHEN and CDR2 SYDVKM. The CDR3 loop spans 13 amino acids.

The chain joins TRBV5-1 to TRBJ2-2; 7 nucleotides match TRBD1. The CDR3 sequence is 15 residues long. In germline, CDR1 is SGHRS, CDR2 YFSETQ. Trimming cost V 3 bases and J 5 bases; bases outside gene matches: 7. DNA for the CDR3: TGCGCCAGCAGCTCCGGGACAGCGGAAACCGGGGAGCTGTTTTTT. This sequence encodes CASSSGTAETGELFF.

Only a few counts were recorded for this clonotype. The V call is TRBV5-1, the J call TRBJ2-3, with 9 nucleotides matching TRBD2. The CDR3 contains 15 residues. Germline V lookup: CDR1 SGHRS, CDR2 YFSETQ. Germline trimming cut 3 bases from V and 6 bases from J; bases unmatched to any gene: 8. The CDR3 loop reads CASSSVAGALDTQYF. The CDR3, as DNA: TGCGCCAGCAGCTCGGTAGCGGGGGCCTTGGATACGCAGTATTTT.

The rearrangement links TRBV9 to TRBJ2-7, with 11 nucleotides matching TRBD2. This CDR3 spans 17 amino acids. CDR1 is SGDLS, CDR2 YYNGEE, per germline. After removal of 3 bases from V and 3 bases from J, the junction contained 11 bases not matched to a gene. The CDR3 bases are TGTGCCAGCAGCGCGGGATCGGCTAGCGGGGGGAACTACGAGCAGTACGTC. Translated: CASSAGSASGGNYEQYV.

A word on this clonotype: In this CDR3 the conserved last residue, phenylalanine or tryptophan, is missing, so a read error is likely. The chain recombines TRBV4-1 with TRBJ1-1; D is uncertain. Germline CDR1 and CDR2: MGHRA and YSYEKL. CDR3 length equals 15 residues. V lost 0 bases to trimming and J lost 1 base, with 9 bases between them. This CDR3 reads CASSQDHISNTEAFL. The CDR3 DNA reads TGCGCCAGCAGCCAAGATCATATTTCGAACACTGAAGCTTTCTTG.

This clonotype was seen repeatedly, ten times or more. The chain combines TRBV28 with TRBJ2-7; 9 bases fit TRBD1. This CDR3 has 17 amino acids. CDR1 and CDR2 (germline): MDHEN, SYDVKM. Unmatched junction bases numbered 6, after V lost 0 bases and J lost 0 bases. CDR3 DNA: TGTGCCAGCAGTTTATGGTCGGGACAGGGCAGCTCCTACGAGCAGTACGTC. Translation: CASSLWSGQGSSYEQYV.

The genes are TRBV5-5 and TRBJ1-1; a weak D match, TRBD1 (5 bases). The CDR3 loop spans 15 amino acids. With 1 base removed from V and 0 bases from J, the gap between germline ends came to 10 bases. Germline loops: CDR1 SGHKS, CDR2 YYEKEE (reference sequence). This CDR3 is CASSLSRALNTEAFF. The CDR3, as DNA: TGTGCCAGCAGCTTGTCCAGGGCCCTGAACACTGAAGCTTTCTTT.

This clonotype turned up a few times. The chain is built from TRBV29-1 and TRBJ2-1; D may be TRBD1 or TRBD2 (5 bases each). Per the germline V gene, CDR1 is SQVTM and CDR2 is ANQGSEA. Trimming left V 5 bases short and J 5 bases short, with 10 bases between. The CDR3 is 12 residues long. The CDR3 region is CSVPGTNNEQFF. The DNA for the CDR3 is TGCAGCGTTCCCGGGACCAACAATGAGCAGTTCTTC.

This clonotype appeared a few times. The gene calls are TRBV5-1 and TRBJ2-7; TRBD1 aligns across 9 bases. CDR3 length: 14 residues. Per germline, CDR1 SGHRS and CDR2 YFSETQ. The ends lost 2 bases at V and 4 bases at J; junction bases unmatched: 4. CDR3 in DNA: TGCGCCAGCAGCTTAGGACAGGGGTCTTACGAGCAGTACGTC. This translates into CASSLGQGSYEQYV.

The chain carries TRBV2 and TRBJ2-3, with TRBD2 as a possible D gene (6 bases). The germline V gene has CDR1 SNHLY and CDR2 FYNNEI. V was shortened by 8 bases and J by 6 bases, with 12 bases between the two germline ends. The CDR3 is 12 amino acids. The CDR3 spells CASGGSGDTQYF. The CDR3 nucleotides read TGTGCCAGCGGAGGGTCTGGGGATACGCAGTATTTT.

This clonotype was recorded a few times. The rearrangement links TRBV9 to TRBJ1-1; D gene uncertain. The CDR3 runs 15 residues. Germline assignment: CDR1 SGDLS and CDR2 YYNGEE. Trimming took off 0 bases at V and 4 bases at J, with 13 bases between the two ends. As DNA, the CDR3 is TGTGCCAGCAGCGTAGAAGCCCTCGGCGCCACTGAAGCTTTCTTT. Protein: CASSVEALGATEAFF.